One sample yielded the 23 T cell receptor beta chains listed below, sequenced in a study of T cells in Graves' hyperthyroidism and ophthalmopathy. RNA transcripts provided the source from which TCR beta CDR3 regions were amplified. With the HTBI primer set, the TCR CDR3 went through a first round of RT-PCR. Each CDR3 protein is one row after TCRdb ran MiXCR on the multiplex PCR reads. The repertoire holds some 800,000 distinct CDR3 sequences, with 38% as singletons. The sample taken for sequencing was blood. The receptors originated from a man younger than 30 with Graves' hyperthyroidism.

This clonotype appeared a few times. The chain has TRBV20-1 and TRBJ2-7; TRBD1 matches 9 bases. V shed 1 base, J shed 2 bases, and the junction held 3 bases outside the gene matches. The germline V gene encodes CDR1 DFQATT and CDR2 SNEGSKA (reference sequence). This CDR3 is built from 14 residues. CDR3 DNA: TGCAGTGCTAGAGGAGGGACAGGGCCCTACGAGCAGTACTTC. Translating gives CSARGGTGPYEQYF.

This clonotype has at least ten counts. The V gene is TRBV2, the J gene TRBJ1-2; D is uncertain. CDR3 length: 15 amino acids. V was trimmed by 2 bases and J by 7 bases, leaving 17 bases between them. The V gene's germline CDR1 is SNHLY and CDR2 FYNNEI. CDR3 in amino acids: CASSEKRKEISGYTF. CDR3 nucleotides: TGTGCCAGCAGTGAAAAGCGAAAGGAGATCAGTGGCTACACCTTC.

V usage is TRBV20-1 and J usage is TRBJ1-6; possible D gene TRBD1, 6 bases. The ends were cut back, 0 bases at V and 10 bases at J, with 13 bases in the middle. Germline V gene data show CDR1 as DFQATT and CDR2 as SNEGSKA (reference sequence). This CDR3 has 14 amino acids. The CDR3 DNA follows: TGCAGTGCTAGAGAGGGGGGGGGGCCATCACCCCTCCACTTT. Protein product: CSAREGGGPSPLHF.

The table lists this clonotype with a few counts. The chain carries TRBV11-1 and TRBJ1-4, with a tentative D call TRBD1 (6 bases). This CDR3 has 15 residues. Germline CDR1 reads SGHAT; CDR2 reads FQDESV (reference sequence). The V and J ends lost 4 bases and 5 bases respectively, with 14 bases between them. The CDR3 sequence is CASSSRGQRNEKLFF. For the CDR3, the DNA is TGTGCCAGCAGCTCGCGCGGACAGCGAAATGAAAAACTGTTTTTT.

The rearrangement links TRBV12-3 or TRBV12-4 to TRBJ2-2; TRBD1 matches 7 bases. The CDR3 is made up of 14 amino acids. V lost 8 bases and J lost 3; bases outside the gene matches: 6. CDR3 sequence (DNA): TGTGCCAGCTTGCCGGGACAGCACACCGGGGAGCTGTTTTTT. This encodes CASLPGQHTGELFF.

V gene TRBV29-1 combines with J gene TRBJ1-6; 9 positions agree with TRBD1. V shed 7 bases and J 7 bases; nucleotides not matched to a gene: 5. The CDR3 loop spans 13 amino acids. Germline V CDR1 and CDR2: SQVTM, ANQGSEA. The CDR3 DNA follows: TGCAGCGCCGAGACAGGGGGAAATTCACCCCTCCACTTT. Encoded protein: CSAETGGNSPLHF.

The chain couples TRBV12-3 or TRBV12-4 to TRBJ2-5; D is perhaps TRBD1 (6 bases). The V end was cut by 5 bases, the J end by 5 bases, with 18 bases between. This CDR3 region has 15 residues. The CDR3 DNA is TGTGCCAGCAGTCCTAATTCAGGGGCCCGGGAGACCCAGTACTTC. This encodes CASSPNSGARETQYF.

V gene TRBV7-2 combines with J gene TRBJ1-4; no firm D call. The CDR3 is 14 residues long. The V gene's germline CDR1 is SGHTA and CDR2 FQGNSA. V was pared by 5 bases and J by 6 bases, with 13 bases between. The CDR3 DNA reads TGTGCCAGCAGCCTAGAGGCGAGGGATGAAAAACTGTTTTTT. This sequence encodes CASSLEARDEKLFF.

The chain employs TRBV6-5 and TRBJ2-5; D is undetermined. The V gene's germline CDR1 is MNHEY and CDR2 SVGAGI. The CDR3 length is 14 residues. V gave up 7 bases and J gave up 2 bases, with 14 bases separating them. In nucleotides, the CDR3 is TGTGCCAGCATGGCCTATCCCGGGCAAGAGACCCAGTACTTC. This codes for CASMAYPGQETQYF.

This chain links TRBV7-1 with TRBJ1-1, with D unclear. TRBV7-1 is marked as an open reading frame, function uncertain. This CDR3 comprises 13 residues. The V and J ends lost 2 bases and 8 bases respectively, with 12 bases between them. Written as DNA, the CDR3 is TGTGCCAGCAGCTCACCTGCGTTCCCAGAAGCTTTCTTT. Translated, it gives CASSSPAFPEAFF.

V usage is TRBV6-1 and J usage is TRBJ2-2; the match to TRBD1 covers 10 bases. Germline CDR1 is MNHNS and CDR2 is SASEGT. With 5 bases clipped from V and 5 bases from J, the junction kept 8 bases outside the gene matches. The CDR3 has 16 residues. The CDR3 is CASSLTRGQGTGELFF. CDR3 bases: TGTGCCAGCAGTCTCACGAGGGGACAGGGGACCGGGGAGCTGTTTTTT.

V is TRBV9 and J is TRBJ2-6, with 8 bases matching TRBD1. There are 18 residues in the CDR3. Germline trimming cut 3 bases from V and 0 bases from J; bases unmatched to any gene: 8. Germline lookup yields CDR1 SGDLS and CDR2 YYNGEE. The CDR3 is CASSAADRDTSGANVLTF. The CDR3 DNA is TGTGCCAGCAGCGCCGCGGACAGGGATACCTCTGGGGCCAACGTCCTGACTTTC.

The sample holds many counts of this clonotype. The rearrangement links TRBV29-1 to TRBJ2-5, with TRBD2 as a possible D gene (5 bases). The germline CDR1 and CDR2 sequences are SQVTM and ANQGSEA. There are 12 residues in the CDR3. Written as DNA, the CDR3 is TGCAGTTTTGAGATGGGAGAAGAGACCCAGTACTTC. It is translated as CSFEMGEETQYF.

The chain uses TRBV20-1 and TRBJ2-7, with 7 bases fitting TRBD2. This CDR3 is built from 13 residues. Germline CDR1 is DFQATT and CDR2 is SNEGSKA (reference sequence). V lost 3 bases and J lost 4; bases outside the gene matches: 6. The CDR3 DNA reads as TGCAGTGCTAGCGGGAGGAGTCCTTACGAGCAGTACTTC. Translated: CSASGRSPYEQYF.

This clonotype was picked up many times. This chain uses TRBV25-1 with TRBJ2-2, with unresolved D. The CDR3 runs to 11 residues. Germline-derived CDR1 and CDR2 are MGHDK and SYGVNS. V was clipped by 8 bases and J by 7 bases, with 8 bases between them. The CDR3 is CASVRVGELFF. The CDR3 bases are TGTGCCAGCGTACGTGTCGGGGAGCTGTTTTTT.

The chain joins TRBV7-8 to TRBJ1-5; the D is unclear. This CDR3 is 13 amino acids long. The germline V and J ends were trimmed by 5 bases and 10 bases, with 15 bases remaining between them. Germline CDR1 and CDR2: SGHVS and FQNEAQ. The CDR3 nucleotides are TGTGCCAGCAGCGCCACGGATGGGAGACCCCAGCATTTT. Amino acid sequence: CASSATDGRPQHF. Together with reference TRBV7-8 and TRBJ1-5, the CDR3 gives the full variable domain: GAGVSQSPRYKVAKRGQDVALRCDPISGHVSLFWYQQALGQGPEFLTYFQNEAQLDKSGLPSDRFFAERPEGSVSTLKIQRTQQEDSAVYLCASSATDGRPQHFGDGTRLSIL.

This clonotype has more than one count but fewer than ten. The chain employs TRBV14 and TRBJ2-5, with D possibly being TRBD1 or TRBD2 (5 bases each). The CDR3 consists of 11 residues. V was clipped by 6 bases and J by 12 bases, with 14 bases between them. Germline V gives CDR1 SGHDN, CDR2 FVKESK. The CDR3 DNA follows: TGTGCCAGCAGAGGGGATAGAGGGAAGTACTTC. It yields the protein CASRGDRGKYF.

The genes are TRBV6-6 and TRBJ2-7; the match to TRBD2 covers 11 bases. The V gene end was trimmed by 6 bases and the J gene end by 3 bases; junction bases not matched to a gene: 4. Germline CDR1 is MNHNY and CDR2 is SVGAGI (reference sequence). The CDR3 has 14 amino acids. Written as DNA, the CDR3 is TGTGCCAGCAGGCAACTAGCGGGGGACTACGAGCAGTACTTC. Translation gives CASRQLAGDYEQYF.

V is TRBV7-9 and J is TRBJ2-7; no clear D gene. The V end lost 5 bases, the J end lost 6 bases, and 11 bases lay between the germline ends. Germline CDR1 SEHNR, CDR2 FQNEAQ (reference sequence). The CDR3 length is 12 residues. The CDR3 sequence is CASSRIVAEQYF. The DNA for the CDR3 is TGTGCCAGCAGCCGGATAGTCGCCGAGCAGTACTTC.

V is TRBV5-1 and J is TRBJ2-5; D may correspond to TRBD1 or TRBD2 (5 bases each). Germline assignment: CDR1 SGHRS and CDR2 YFSETQ. The germline V and J ends were trimmed by 4 bases and 6 bases, with 16 bases remaining between them. This CDR3 region has 14 residues. The chain's CDR3 is CASSPATAGKTQYF. As DNA, the CDR3 is TGCGCCAGCAGCCCCGCGACAGCCGGGAAGACCCAGTACTTC.

The sample holds a few counts of this clonotype. The chain joins TRBV5-4 to TRBJ1-1, with D possibly being TRBD1 (5 bases). Per the germline V gene, CDR1 is SGHNT and CDR2 is YYREEE (reference sequence). CDR3 length: 14 amino acids. V was clipped by 4 bases and J by 5 bases, with 15 bases between them. CDR3 bases: TGTGCCAGCAGCCAACCGGGTCCAGGGACTGAAGCTTTCTTT. Amino acid sequence: CASSQPGPGTEAFF.

The V gene is TRBV7-9, the J gene TRBJ1-1, with a tentative D call TRBD1 (5 bases). CDR1 SEHNR and CDR2 FQNEAQ come from the germline V gene (reference sequence). This CDR3 is built from 11 residues. The CDR3 coding sequence is TGTGCTATCCGGGACGCCCTCGGGGCTTTCTTT. It yields the protein CAIRDALGAFF.

A remark on this clonotype: It is likely a read error, because the conserved phenylalanine at the end of the CDR3 is missing. The DNA is left out, because the CDR3 cannot be placed on it with certainty; the CDR3 is given as TCRdb lists it. V gene TRBV29-1 combines with J gene TRBJ1-2; TRBD1, as called in the table, went unchecked against the DNA. CDR1 is SQVTM, CDR2 ANQGSEA, per germline. Ends included, the CDR3 has 9 residues. This CDR3 reads CSVGGGASY.